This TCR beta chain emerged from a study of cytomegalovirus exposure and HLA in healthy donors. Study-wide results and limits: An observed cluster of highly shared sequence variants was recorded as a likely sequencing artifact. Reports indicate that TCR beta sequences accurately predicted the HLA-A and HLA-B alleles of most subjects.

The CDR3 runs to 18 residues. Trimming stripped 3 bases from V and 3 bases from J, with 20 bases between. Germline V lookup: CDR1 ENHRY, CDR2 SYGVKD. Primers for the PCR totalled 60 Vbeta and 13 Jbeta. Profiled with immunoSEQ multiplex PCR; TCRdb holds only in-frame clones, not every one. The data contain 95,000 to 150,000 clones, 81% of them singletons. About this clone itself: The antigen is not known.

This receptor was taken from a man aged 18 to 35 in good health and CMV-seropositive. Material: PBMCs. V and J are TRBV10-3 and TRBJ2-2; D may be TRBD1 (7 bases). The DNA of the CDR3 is TGTGCCATCAGTGAAAGTTCTAGCGTAGGACAGGACACCGGGGAGCTGTTTTTT. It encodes CAISESSSVGQDTGELFF.